The clone carrying this T cell receptor beta chain was observed once. Some clones are missing from TCRdb's copy, which holds only in-frame ones; the method was immunoSEQ multiplex PCR. The repertoire holds just over 80,000 clones, with more than 75% as singletons. The data were obtained in a study of OX40 agonist ivuxolimab in advanced cancers. V dropped 6 bases and J dropped 2 bases, with 9 bases sitting between them. Germline CDR1 reads SNHLY; CDR2 reads FYNNEI. The CDR3 sequence is 13 residues long. This clonotype was obtained from an adult with an advanced solid tumor such as melanoma, head and neck, liver or kidney cancer. The chain combines TRBV2 with TRBJ2-3; D gene unclear. This specimen was CD4+ or CD8+ T cells sorted from blood, taken in a trial of the OX40 agonist ivuxolimab. CDR3 coding DNA: TGTGCCAGCAGGCACCGACCCACAGATACGCAGTATTTT. Its translation: CASRHRPTDTQYF.